This T cell receptor (beta chain) was recovered during a study of blood T cell repertoires in COVID-19. Overall study context: PBMCs, B-cell-depleted T cells, or T cells provided the cDNA or gDNA that made up the material.

Self-reported history from a screening survey and questionnaire set each donor's cohort. Here immunoSEQ multiplex PCR was the method, and the copy in TCRdb shows in-frame clones only, minus some. The repertoire includes 200,000 to 250,000 clones, nearly 90% of them detected once, and approximately 15% sits in the top ten. This clone is a singleton in its sample. The CDR3 contains 16 residues. Germline V gene sequence: CDR1 SGHNT, CDR2 YYREEE (reference sequence). V dropped 4 bases and J dropped 1 base, with 14 bases sitting between them. The chain joins TRBV5-4 to TRBJ2-2; TRBD1 might be the D (6 bases). This TCR derives from a man in his thirties or forties who had been exposed to COVID-19. Sequencing input: PBMCs or T cells enriched from blood (not recorded which). The CDR3 protein is CASSLPTGRNTGELFF. As DNA, the CDR3 is TGTGCCAGCAGCCTCCCGACAGGCCGGAACACCGGGGAGCTGTTTTTT. The variable domain in full, completed from reference TRBV5-4 and TRBJ2-2, reads ETGVTQSPTHLIKTRGQQVTLRCSSQSGHNTVSWYQQALGQGPQFIFQYYREEENGRGNFPPRFSGLQFPNYSSELNVNALELDDSALYLCASSLPTGRNTGELFFGEGSRLTVL.